The clone carrying this TCR beta chain has ten or more counts. The sample is drawn from a study of T cell repertoires in cytomegalovirus infection. In TCRdb, the reads were re-called with MiXCR into one record per CDR3 protein. The data contain about 600,000 distinct CDR3 sequences, 20% to 25% of them seen just once; the ten biggest clones take up roughly 8%. The CDR3 length is 17 residues. Germline values: CDR1 MNHEY, CDR2 SMNVEV (reference sequence). Trimming removed 2 bases from V and 7 bases from J, with 21 bases in between. This TCR derives from a human donor in good health (CMV status not recorded). Some clones in this sample may be carry-over from other donors' samples. Sample: CD8+ T cells from PBMCs. The chain has TRBV27 and TRBJ2-1; D may be TRBD1 (6 bases). CDR3 residues: CASSLPPHRVPLNEQFF. CDR3 in DNA: TGTGCCAGCAGTTTACCCCCCCACAGGGTCCCCTTGAATGAGCAGTTCTTC.